A selection of T cell receptor beta chains follows, all from one sample in a study of graft-versus-host responses after intestinal transplantation. Assay: immunoSEQ multiplex PCR; the TCRdb copy retains only in-frame clones and omits some. The table lists under 25,000 clones, 86% of them singletons. Material: bone marrow, obtained approximately 19 weeks after transplant. These TCRs come from a human patient who received an intestinal transplant, so some T cells may come from the graft donor. Each CDR3 is given with its conserved first and last residue. Each record gives: J gene, CDR3 length, D gene, clone size, V gene, CDR3 protein, CDR3 DNA. A D gene is named only where the DNA matches it firmly. The size of a clone is reported for some rows only, either as once, few or many, or as a class for expanded clones.

>TRBJ2-7|15|.|.|TRBV4-2
CASSQVGPNLYEQYF
TGTGCCAGCAGCCAAGTCGGGCCCAACCTCTACGAGCAGTACTTC
>TRBJ2-7|17|TRBD1|once|TRBV27
CASSRDRLVLLGYEQYF
TGTGCCAGCAGCCGGGACAGGTTGGTGTTGTTGGGCTACGAGCAGTACTTC
>TRBJ2-7|16|TRBD1|few|TRBV4-2
CASSQAPGQGAYEQYF
TGTGCCAGCAGCCAAGCCCCGGGACAGGGGGCCTACGAGCAGTACTTC
>TRBJ2-1|15|.|once|TRBV4-2
CASSQERQGGNEQFF
TGTGCCAGCAGCCAAGAGAGGCAGGGTGGCAATGAGCAGTTCTTC
>TRBJ2-7|11|.|.|TRBV5-6
CASSLTYEQYF
TGTGCCAGCAGCTTGACTTACGAGCAGTACTTC
>TRBJ2-5|14|TRBD2|.|TRBV27
CASRGGTYAETQYF
TGTGCCTCCCGGGGGGGGACCTATGCGGAGACCCAGTACTTC
>TRBJ2-2|14|.|.|TRBV7-2
CASSLALQGRELFF
TGTGCCAGCAGCTTAGCGCTACAGGGCCGGGAGCTGTTTTTT
>TRBJ2-2|15|.|.|TRBV30
CAWSNGGTNTGELLF
TGTGCCTGGAGTAACGGTGGGACGAACACCGGGGAGCTGCTTTTT
>TRBJ2-5|15|TRBD1|.|TRBV5-1
CASSGPTGAGETQYF
TGCGCCAGCAGCGGCCCTACAGGGGCAGGAGAGACCCAGTACTTC
>TRBJ1-5|14|TRBD1|.|TRBV28
CASTLDRKDQPQHF
TGTGCCAGCACCCTGGACAGGAAGGATCAGCCCCAGCATTTT
>TRBJ2-3|14|.|.|TRBV15
CATSNQGITDTQYF
TGTGCCACCAGCAACCAGGGGATCACAGATACGCAGTATTTT
>TRBJ1-2|12|TRBD1|.|TRBV27
CASSPRGFGYTF
TGTGCCAGCAGTCCCAGGGGGTTTGGCTACACCTTC
>TRBJ2-2|15|TRBD2|once|TRBV6-4
CASSDTSGGPGELFF
TGTGCCAGCAGTGACACTAGCGGGGGGCCCGGGGAGCTGTTTTTT
>TRBJ1-1|13|.|.|TRBV6-6
CATDPVTDTEAFF
TGTGCCACCGACCCGGTCACGGACACTGAAGCTTTCTTT
>TRBJ1-4|13|TRBD1|.|TRBV7-6
CASSQGVDEKLFF
TGTGCCAGCAGCCAGGGGGTTGATGAAAAACTGTTTTTT
>TRBJ2-7|14|TRBD1|.|TRBV15
CATSRGQRNYEQYF
TGTGCCACCAGCAGGGGACAGCGCAACTACGAGCAGTACTTC
>TRBJ1-1|13|.|once|TRBV4-1
CASSPDHIPEAFF
TGCGCCAGCAGCCCGGACCATATCCCTGAAGCTTTCTTT
>TRBJ2-1|14|.|.|TRBV9
CASSVVNSYNEQFF
TGTGCCAGCAGCGTAGTGAACTCCTACAATGAGCAGTTCTTC
>TRBJ2-3|15|TRBD1|.|TRBV2
CASSNRDRVTDTQYF
TGTGCCAGCAGTAACCGGGACAGGGTGACAGATACGCAGTATTTT
>TRBJ1-1|15|.|.|TRBV7-9
CASSLVGLMNTEAFF
TGTGCCAGCAGCTTAGTTGGCCTCATGAACACTGAAGCTTTCTTT
>TRBJ2-3|13|.|.|TRBV19
CASSIGVTDTQYF
TGTGCCAGTAGTATAGGAGTCACAGATACGCAGTATTTT
>TRBJ2-7|14|TRBD1|.|TRBV7-9
CASRWGQGDHEQYF
TGTGCCAGCAGGTGGGGACAGGGGGACCACGAGCAGTACTTC
>TRBJ2-1|16|.|.|TRBV6-6
CASSQDLRSPGNEQFF
TGTGCCAGCAGTCAAGATCTCCGCTCACCAGGGAATGAGCAGTTCTTC